Listed below are T cell receptor beta chains from one sample, sequenced in a study of blood T cell repertoires in COVID-19. The protocol was immunoSEQ multiplex PCR, while the TCRdb copy is restricted to in-frame clones and leaves out a portion. The data contain a few hundred thousand clones, almost 90% of them seen just once; the ten biggest clones take up just over 1%. Input material: PBMCs or T cells enriched from blood (not recorded which). The receptors were gathered from a woman aged 25 to 39 who had been exposed to COVID-19. The conserved cysteine and the conserved F or W are not part of the CDR3 here. Each record gives: D gene, V gene, clone size, CDR3 protein. D genes are given only for firm matches. The size field is filled for only some rows; it gives once, few, many or a size class.

>.|TRBV18|.
ASSTYSNQPQH
>.|TRBV29-1|.
SVEDLGDGPGSYNEQF
>TRBD1|TRBV11-2|.
ASSTTGGTEAF
>.|TRBV12-5|.
ASGPSSETQY
>TRBD1|TRBV7-6|.
ASSGQGVIGGYT
>.|TRBV29-1|once
SVVEGDTGELF
>.|TRBV7-9|.
ASSLGLANYGYT
>TRBD1|TRBV11-2|.
ASSLDRGGYT
>TRBD1|TRBV5-1|.
ASRYGQGSYEQY
>TRBD2|TRBV11-3|.
ASSLGEGSYNEQF
>.|TRBV20-1|.
SASVPLGDNEQF
>TRBD2|TRBV7-7|.
ASSLMASGRAPYNEQF
>.|TRBV18|.
ASSPPTGFKYEQY
>.|TRBV19|few
ASSMLGETPSGNTIY
>.|TRBV19|.
ASSIPGNQPQH
>TRBD2|TRBV27|.
ASSGTSGRRNGAGELF
>TRBD1|TRBV4-1|.
ASSHQTGGDGNTIY
>TRBD2|TRBV15|once
ATSRGGGGSRSYEQY
>TRBD1|TRBV28|few
ASRGGQNYGYT
>.|TRBV7-3|.
ASSLTGSRDVGGYT
>TRBD2|TRBV10-2|.
ASRGGLAGALETQY
>.|TRBV9|.
ASSAQGGELF
>TRBD2|TRBV10-3|once
AISASIAGERVYEQY
>TRBD2|TRBV18|.
ASSPPGLRTGGELF
>TRBD1|TRBV30|once
AWGGTGDNSPLH
>.|TRBV10-3|.
AISSKGVDTEAF
>TRBD1|TRBV5-1|.
ASSLAQTGGGNSPLH
>TRBD2|TRBV6-2/TRBV6-3|.
ASSYKMGSGRSYEQF
>TRBD2|TRBV9|.
ASSRGAGGLAETQY
>TRBD2|TRBV30|.
AWSTATSGSFTEQF
>.|TRBV9|.
ASGRRGGTGELF
>.|TRBV30|.
AWSVPLSQPQH
>TRBD2|TRBV12-5|.
ASGSTSWGTDTQY
>TRBD2|TRBV13|.
ASSYGLAGGSDTQY
>.|TRBV14|.
ASSTRWAREQF
>TRBD1|TRBV10-3|.
AISEPLRDRGQEQF
>.|TRBV5-1|few
ASSLSARLPYGYT
>.|TRBV20-1|.
SARDNQGQY
>.|TRBV11-2|.
ASSPQGYGYT
>.|TRBV12-3/TRBV12-4|.
ASSLGTKETQY
>.|TRBV5-1|.
ASSSSFWEGDEQF
>TRBD1|TRBV19|.
ASSMTGTGIHEQY
>.|TRBV9|.
ASSVFTQWGGHGYT
>.|TRBV23-1|.
ASMTRPGEQF
>.|TRBV12-3/TRBV12-4|.
ASRPGASYEQY